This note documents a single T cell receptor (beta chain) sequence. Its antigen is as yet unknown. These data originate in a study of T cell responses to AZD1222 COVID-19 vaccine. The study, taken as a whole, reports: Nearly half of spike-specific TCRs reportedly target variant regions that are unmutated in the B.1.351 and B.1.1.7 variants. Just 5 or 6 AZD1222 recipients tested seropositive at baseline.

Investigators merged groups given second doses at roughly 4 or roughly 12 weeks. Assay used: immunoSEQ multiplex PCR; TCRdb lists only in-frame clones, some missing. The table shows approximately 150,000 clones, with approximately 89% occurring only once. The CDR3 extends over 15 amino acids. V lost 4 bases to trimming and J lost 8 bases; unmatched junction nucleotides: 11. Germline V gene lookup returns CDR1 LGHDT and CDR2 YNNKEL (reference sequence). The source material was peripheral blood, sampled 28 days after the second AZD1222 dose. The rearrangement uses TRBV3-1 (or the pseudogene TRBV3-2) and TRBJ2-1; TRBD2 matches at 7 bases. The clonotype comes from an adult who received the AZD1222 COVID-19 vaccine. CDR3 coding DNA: TGTGCCAGCAGCCCGTTCGGGCGGGAGATCGATGAGCAGTTCTTC. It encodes CASSPFGREIDEQFF.